The 32 T cell receptor beta chains below all came from one sample that was sequenced in a study of read filtering for tumor transcriptome and immune sequencing. Molecular barcoded adaptors covering alpha/delta and beta/gamma chains were used on approximately 400 ng RNA. Each CDR3 protein gets one entry after TCRdb re-called the reads with MiXCR. The sample lists 90,000 to 95,000 distinct CDR3 sequences; approximately 21% were seen once. Sequencing was carried out using a population of CD138-negative cells sorted from bone marrow. The receptors originated from a donor aged 40 or over with multiple myeloma.

This clonotype was seen a few times. The chain recombines TRBV14 with TRBJ2-7; the D call may be TRBD1 or TRBD2 (6 bases each). V was pared by 5 bases and J by 4 bases, with 15 bases between. The CDR3 is 14 residues long. Looked up from germline, CDR1 is SGHDN and CDR2 is FVKESK. CDR3 sequence reads: CASSFGGTLYEQYF. CDR3 sequence (DNA): TGTGCCAGCAGCTTCGGCGGGACACTTTACGAGCAGTACTTC.

This clonotype was observed at least ten times. The rearrangement joins TRBV21-1 to TRBJ2-1; the table gives TRBD1 as D, unverified against the DNA. TRBV21-1 is deemed a pseudogene. The CDR3 is made up of 14 amino acids. The CDR3 region is CANRAGALYNEQFF. The CDR3 nucleotides read TGTGCCAATAGAGCGGGGGCACTATACAATGAGCAGTTCTTC.

Here the CDR3 reads CSARDPGNQPQHF. The CDR3 DNA sequence: TGCAGTGCTAGAGACCCGGGCAATCAGCCCCAGCATTTT. The chain joins TRBV20-1 to TRBJ1-5; D is unclear. Germline V lookup: CDR1 DFQATT, CDR2 SNEGSKA (reference sequence). CDR3 length equals 13 residues. V lost 0 bases and J lost 2, with 5 bases in between.

The table lists this clonotype with many counts. The V and J genes are TRBV24-1 and TRBJ2-5, with TRBD1 identical over 7 bases. The CDR3 runs 14 residues. The V gene end was trimmed by 3 bases and the J gene end by 7 bases; junction bases not matched to a gene: 7. Germline V CDR1 and CDR2: KGHDR, SFDVKD. The CDR3 DNA is TGTGCCACCAGTGATCCGCGACAGGGCTGGACCCAGTACTTC. Its protein product is CATSDPRQGWTQYF.

This clonotype was counted at least ten times. The chain combines TRBV29-1 with TRBJ2-6; either TRBD1 or TRBD2 may fit D (5 bases each). CDR1 SQVTM and CDR2 ANQGSEA come from the germline V gene. This CDR3 region has 16 residues. V lost 4 bases to trimming and J lost 0 bases, with 13 bases between them. Here the CDR3 DNA reads TGCAGCGTTGGGGGGACCGAACTCTCTGGGGCCAACGTCCTGACTTTC. It encodes CSVGGTELSGANVLTF.

This clonotype came up many times. The chain links TRBV4-1 to TRBJ2-5, with 7 bases matching TRBD1. CDR1 MGHRA and CDR2 YSYEKL come from the germline V gene. The CDR3 length is 15 residues. Losses at the gene ends were 2 bases for V and 1 base for J; bases not matched to a gene: 4. CDR3 DNA sequence: TGCGCCAGCAGCCAACTCGGGACAGCCCAAGAGACCCAGTACTTC. This sequence encodes CASSQLGTAQETQYF.

Comments on this clonotype: This may be a read error: a much more frequent sequence differs by one nucleotide. This rearrangement joins TRBV5-1 to TRBJ2-5, with D possibly being TRBD2 (5 bases). V was shortened by 4 bases and J by 2 bases, with 12 bases between the two germline ends. CDR3 length: 14 residues. Germline V gene lookup returns CDR1 SGHRS and CDR2 YFSETQ. The CDR3 region has the DNA TGCGCCAGCAGCCAGAACGCGGGTCAAGAGACCCAGTACTTC. It is translated as CASSQNAGQETQYF.

The table lists this clonotype with a count of one. The rearrangement links TRBV7-2 to TRBJ2-7; D gene uncertain. V was trimmed by 5 bases and J by 1 base, leaving 12 bases between them. The germline V gene has CDR1 SGHTA and CDR2 FQGNSA. The CDR3 consists of 14 residues. CDR3 amino acids: CASSPVLRSYEQYF. In nucleotides, the CDR3 is TGTGCCAGCAGCCCGGTTTTAAGGTCCTACGAGCAGTACTTC.

A word on this clonotype: Since a much larger clone is just one base distant, this may be a read error. The chain joins TRBV6-6 to TRBJ2-5, with 7 bases identical to TRBD1. Germline CDR1 MNHNY, CDR2 SVGAGI (reference sequence). This CDR3 spans 14 amino acids. The CDR3 spells CASGNRGAGEAQYF. The DNA of the CDR3 is TGTGCCAGCGGAAACAGGGGAGCAGGAGAGGCCCAGTACTTC.

To note about this clonotype: With a much larger clone just one base away, this may be a read error. For the CDR3, the DNA is TGTGCCAGCAGCCCAAGACAGGACCAACGCTGGGAGACCCGGTACTTC. It specifies CASSPRQDQRWETRYF. V gene TRBV11-2 combines with J gene TRBJ2-5; tentative D call: TRBD1 (6 bases). CDR1 is SGHAT, CDR2 FQNNGV, per germline. This CDR3 spans 16 amino acids.

This clonotype was recorded at least ten times. The chain carries TRBV29-1 and TRBJ2-2, with no clear D. This CDR3 has 12 amino acids. Germline V CDR1 and CDR2: SQVTM, ANQGSEA. V was shortened by 4 bases and J by 4 bases, with 7 bases between the two germline ends. CDR3 in amino acids: CSVGRPTGELFF. The CDR3 bases are TGCAGCGTTGGCAGGCCCACCGGGGAGCTGTTTTTT.

Notes on this clonotype: This clone may be a read error of a much larger clone one base away. CDR3 sequence reads: CASSSDMDGSNYGYTF. The CDR3 DNA reads TGTGCCAGCAGCTCAGACATGGACGGTTCGAACTATGGCTACACCTTC. The rearrangement links TRBV7-9 to TRBJ1-2; D is unresolved. The V gene's germline CDR1 is SEHNR and CDR2 FQNEAQ (reference sequence). The CDR3 covers 16 residues. Trimming took 4 bases from V and 2 from J, leaving 17 bases between them. The full variable domain, rest sourced from reference TRBV7-9 and TRBJ1-2, is DTGVSQNPRHKITKRGQNVTFRCDPISEHNRLYWYRQTLGQGPEFLTYFQNEAQLEKSRLLSDRFSAERPKGSFSTLEIQRTEQGDSAMYLCASSSDMDGSNYGYTFGSGTRLTVV.

About this clonotype: Possible read error: a much larger clone is one base away. The chain has TRBV5-1 and TRBJ1-6; D gene ambiguous. The CDR3 extends over 14 amino acids. Looked up from germline, CDR1 is SGHRS and CDR2 is YFSETQ. V was clipped by 4 bases and J by 5 bases, with 10 bases between them. This CDR3 is CASSRVANNSPLHF. DNA for the CDR3: TGCGCCAGCAGCCGTGTGGCGAATAATTCACCCCTCCACTTT.

On this clonotype: This could be a read error, since a much larger clone is one nucleotide away. DNA of the CDR3: TGTGCCATCAGTGAGTCGGTCGGCGGTGAGAACACTGAAGCTTTCTTT. Protein: CAISESVGGENTEAFF. The chain employs TRBV10-3 and TRBJ1-1, with D unclear. This CDR3 contains 16 residues. V gave up 0 bases and J gave up 1 base, with 12 bases separating them. Germline assignment: CDR1 ENHRY and CDR2 SYGVKD.

In this sample, this clonotype turned up many times. The genes are TRBV24-1 and TRBJ2-7; the D gene could be TRBD1 or TRBD2 (5 bases each). CDR1 and CDR2 (germline): KGHDR, SFDVKD. CDR3 length: 15 amino acids. The V and J ends lost 4 bases and 7 bases respectively, with 19 bases between them. For the CDR3, the DNA is TGTGCCACCAGTGACCCTCGGGACCCCCATGGAGAGCAGTACTTC. Translation: CATSDPRDPHGEQYF.

As concerns this clonotype: The CDR3 end shows no conserved phenylalanine or tryptophan, and so a read error is likely. This chain uses TRBV12-3 or TRBV12-4 with TRBJ1-5; D uncertain. The V end lost 6 bases, the J end lost 7 bases, and 19 bases lay between the germline ends. The CDR3 is made up of 15 amino acids. The CDR3 DNA is TGTGCCAGCAGCCCGCCCCCAGCCGGGTACCAGCCCCAGCATTTA. Residues: CASSPPPAGYQPQHL.

This clonotype turned up a few times. The chain joins TRBV15 to TRBJ1-3; D not certain. V shed 5 bases and J shed 1 base, with 18 bases lying between them. CDR1 and CDR2 (germline): LNHNV, YYDKDF (reference sequence). This CDR3 has 17 amino acids. CDR3 sequence reads: CATSGGTPWKSGNTIYF. In nucleotides, the CDR3 is TGTGCCACCAGCGGTGGTACGCCCTGGAAATCTGGAAACACCATATATTTT.

This clonotype came up a few times. V usage is TRBV5-4 and J usage is TRBJ2-3; D is unclear. The germline V gene encodes CDR1 SGHNT and CDR2 YYREEE (reference sequence). The CDR3 runs to 15 residues. Trimming shortened V by 1 base and J by 2 bases, and 11 bases separated the two germline ends. The CDR3 coding sequence is TGTGCCAGCAGCTTGAACGGCCGCTCCACAGATACGCAGTATTTT. Protein: CASSLNGRSTDTQYF.

This clonotype was found many times. V and J are TRBV7-2 and TRBJ1-1; D remains unclear. CDR3 length: 14 residues. Germline loops: CDR1 SGHTA, CDR2 FQGNSA. Trimming removed 3 bases at V and 0 bases at J, with 8 bases between. The CDR3 region has the DNA TGTGCCAGCAGCTTCTTGGCAGTGAACACTGAAGCTTTCTTT. Protein: CASSFLAVNTEAFF.

This clonotype was counted only a few times. The genes are TRBV11-2 and TRBJ1-1, with no clear D. Trimming left V 3 bases short and J 1 base short, with 9 bases between. CDR3 length equals 14 residues. Looked up from germline, CDR1 is SGHAT and CDR2 is FQNNGV. The CDR3 is CASSFGGTNTEAFF. The CDR3 bases are TGTGCCAGCAGCTTTGGCGGAACGAACACTGAAGCTTTCTTT.

Turning to this clonotype: This may stem from a read error, because a much larger clone lies one nucleotide away. V and J are TRBV5-1 and TRBJ2-5, with 8 bases that match TRBD2. Trimming removed 5 bases from V and 2 bases from J; junction bases left unmatched: 2. This CDR3 has 13 residues. Germline-derived CDR1 and CDR2 are SGHRS and YFSETQ. The CDR3 DNA is TGCGCCAGCAGGGCTAGCGGGCAAGAGACCCAGTACTTC. This gives the protein CASRASGQETQYF.

This clonotype was observed at least ten times. V gene TRBV6-6 combines with J gene TRBJ1-1; unclear D gene. V lost 7 bases and J lost 0, with 12 bases in between. The CDR3 spans 14 residues. Germline CDR1 is MNHNY and CDR2 is SVGAGI (reference sequence). CDR3 DNA sequence: TGTGCCAGCATTTTCCATTCTCTGAACACTGAAGCTTTCTTT. This gives the protein CASIFHSLNTEAFF.

In regard to this clonotype: Compared with germline, one end of the junction differs, possibly owing to a read error. The chain carries TRBV4-1 and TRBJ1-1; possibly TRBD1 for D (5 bases). Germline assignment: CDR1 MGHRA and CDR2 YSYEKL. This CDR3 comprises 18 residues. The CDR3: CASGQEPNRLDLNTGAFF. DNA for the CDR3: TGCGCCAGCGGCCAAGAACCCAACAGGCTCGATCTGAACACTGGAGCTTTCTTT.

This clonotype was counted many times. This chain joins TRBV5-1 and TRBJ2-6; 7 bases align to TRBD2. The CDR3 runs to 16 residues. J lost 1 base, V lost 4 bases, and 5 bases had no gene match. Germline V gene data show CDR1 as SGHRS and CDR2 as YFSETQ. CDR3 residues: CASSADGGSGANVLTF. The CDR3 region has the DNA TGCGCCAGCAGCGCGGACGGGGGGTCTGGGGCCAACGTCCTGACTTTC.

This clonotype appeared a few times. This rearrangement joins TRBV28 to TRBJ2-7; D unclear. Germline assignment: CDR1 MDHEN and CDR2 SYDVKM. Trimming took 5 bases from V and 12 from J, leaving 17 bases between them. CDR3 length equals 12 residues. The CDR3 region has the DNA TGTGCCAGCAGTAGCCCGGACGGGTCGAGGTACTTC. It translates to CASSSPDGSRYF.

In this sample, this clonotype turned up many times. J is TRBJ1-5 and V is TRBV18, with TRBD1 matching 8 bases. This CDR3 is 15 amino acids long. V shed 5 bases, J shed 4 bases, and the junction held 7 bases outside the gene matches. Germline V lookup: CDR1 KGHSH, CDR2 LQKENI. Here the CDR3 DNA reads TGTGCCAGCTCAACGGGACAGGAGAGGAATCAGCCCCAGCATTTT. Translated: CASSTGQERNQPQHF.

This clonotype showed up many times. V and J are TRBV15 and TRBJ2-3; no firm D call. The CDR3 length is 15 residues. Trimming stripped 0 bases from V and 4 bases from J, with 11 bases between. Per the germline V gene, CDR1 is LNHNV and CDR2 is YYDKDF (reference sequence). This CDR3 is CATSRDSGVADTQYF. The CDR3 DNA follows: TGTGCCACCAGCAGAGATTCTGGGGTTGCAGATACGCAGTATTTT.

This clonotype came up a few times. At one of its ends the junction is not consistent with the germline gene, which may arise from a read error. The V gene is TRBV5-1, the J gene TRBJ2-5; D unresolved. The germline V gene encodes CDR1 SGHRS and CDR2 YFSETQ. The length of the CDR3 is 12 residues. In DNA form, the CDR3 reads TGCGCCAGCGGAGAGGTGGTTGAGACCCCGTACTTC. Residues: CASGEVVETPYF.

The table lists this clonotype with many counts. The chain combines TRBV7-3 with TRBJ2-7; 11 bases are shared with TRBD2. The CDR3 has 14 amino acids. Per the germline V gene, CDR1 is SGHTA and CDR2 is FQGTGA. V was pared by 5 bases and J by 2 bases, with 2 bases of the junction left unmatched. The chain's CDR3 is CASSLAGGPYEQYF. The CDR3, as DNA: TGTGCCAGCAGCCTAGCGGGGGGACCCTACGAGCAGTACTTC.

Details on this clonotype: A much bigger clone sits one base away, suggesting this may be a read error. V gene TRBV11-2 combines with J gene TRBJ1-1, with a possible D match to TRBD1 (5 bases). The CDR3 covers 14 residues. Germline assignment: CDR1 SGHAT and CDR2 FQNNGV. V was shortened by 8 bases and J by 5 bases, with 18 bases between the two germline ends. CDR3 DNA sequence: TGTGCCAGCGGCCTTAGCGGGGGAAAAACTGAAGCTTTCTTT. Its protein product is CASGLSGGKTEAFF.

This clonotype was seen many times. V and J are TRBV4-1 and TRBJ2-5, with D unclear. V shed 4 bases and J shed 2 bases, with 5 bases lying between them. The CDR3 loop spans 12 amino acids. Germline V CDR1 and CDR2: MGHRA, YSYEKL. In DNA form, the CDR3 reads TGCGCCAGCAGCCCAGAGCAAGAGACCCAGTACTTC. Its translation is CASSPEQETQYF.

The chain joins TRBV7-3 to TRBJ1-2, with TRBD1 matching over 7 bases. The CDR3 is 13 amino acids. From germline, CDR1 is SGHTA and CDR2 FQGTGA. The junction had 4 bases not matched to a gene; V was cut back by 5 bases and J by 4 bases. In nucleotides, the CDR3 is TGTGCCAGCAGCGCGGGACAGTTCTATGGCTACACCTTC. Protein product: CASSAGQFYGYTF.